A selection of T cell receptor beta chains follows, all from one sample in a study of control samples from healthy donors and cancer patients. Profiled with immunoSEQ multiplex PCR; TCRdb holds only in-frame clones, not every one. The table records about 170,000 clones, 70% to 90% of them present only once. The material sequenced was blood. The receptors derive from a man aged 30 to 45 in good health. Each CDR3 is given with its conserved first and last residue. A D gene is named only where the DNA matches it firmly. Clone size is not always given. Where it is, it says once, few, many or a class for expanded clones.

cdr3_length j_call clone_size v_call d_call cdr3_nt cdr3_aa
12 TRBJ1-4 NA TRBV28 NA TGTGCCAGCAGGGTAGTGAATGAAAAACTGTTTTTT CASRVVNEKLFF
12 TRBJ2-1 NA TRBV7-3 TRBD2 TGTGCCAGCAGCGGGACTAATGGTGAGCAGTTCTTC CASSGTNGEQFF
15 TRBJ2-5 NA TRBV29-1 NA TGCAGCGTTGAGGTATATGGGGCCCGGAAGGGGACCCAGTACTTC CSVEVYGARKGTQYF
14 TRBJ2-5 NA TRBV9 NA TGTGCCAGCAGCCTTAGTGGGGTGGAAGAGACCCAGTACTTC CASSLSGVEETQYF
12 TRBJ2-7 NA TRBV3-1/TRBV3-2 NA TGCGCCAGCAGCCAAGGGGGGACAGAGCAGTACTTC CASSQGGTEQYF
13 TRBJ1-1 NA TRBV11-2 NA TGTGCCAGCAGCTTAGGGCAGTACACTGAAGCTTTCTTT CASSLGQYTEAFF
12 TRBJ1-2 once TRBV29-1 NA TGCAGCGTTGACAGGGGAAGCGCCGGCTACACCTTC CSVDRGSAGYTF
16 TRBJ2-5 NA TRBV3-1/TRBV3-2 TRBD2 TGTGCCAGCAGTATCACTAGCGGGGGGGCACAAGAGACCCAGTACTTC CASSITSGGAQETQYF
14 TRBJ1-6 NA TRBV7-2 NA TGTGCCAGCAGGATAAACAGGAATAATTCACCCCTCCACTTT CASRINRNNSPLHF
15 TRBJ2-7 NA TRBV7-3 NA TGTGCCAGCAGCTTCAGCGGAGATGCTCCCTACGAGCAGTACTTC CASSFSGDAPYEQYF
13 TRBJ1-1 NA TRBV19 NA TGTGCCAGTAGTATGAGCAGAAACACTGAAGCTTTCTTT CASSMSRNTEAFF
11 TRBJ2-7 NA TRBV3-1/TRBV3-2 NA TGTGCCAGCAGAACGGGCTACGAGCAGTACTTC CASRTGYEQYF
20 TRBJ1-3 NA TRBV21-1 NA TGTGCCAGCAGGTTTAGGTCGAGGGTCGACAGACTCCTCTCTGGAAACACCATATATTTT CASRFRSRVDRLLSGNTIYF
15 TRBJ1-5 NA TRBV7-9 TRBD1 TGTGCCAGCAGCGCCAAAGGACAGGAGTATCAGCCCCAGCATTTT CASSAKGQEYQPQHF
15 TRBJ1-5 NA TRBV6-2/TRBV6-3 TRBD1 TGTGCCAGCAGCCCAACAGGGGTTAACAATCAGCCCCAGCATTTT CASSPTGVNNQPQHF
13 TRBJ2-7 NA TRBV5-6 NA TGTGCCAGCAGCCAGGCTTGGGGTTACGAGCAGTACTTC CASSQAWGYEQYF
19 TRBJ2-6 NA TRBV19 TRBD2 TGTGCCAGTAGTCGTAGCGGGAGATTAATTCAGTCTGGGGCCAACGTCCTGACTTTC CASSRSGRLIQSGANVLTF
12 TRBJ1-5 NA TRBV29-1 NA TGCAGCGTTGGGGAGGACCGACAGCCCCAGCATTTT CSVGEDRQPQHF
13 TRBJ1-1 NA TRBV3-1/TRBV3-2 NA TGTGCCAGCAGCCAGGGGTCGGGGACTGAAGCTTTCTTT CASSQGSGTEAFF
15 TRBJ1-5 NA TRBV19 NA TGTGCCAGTAGTATGGGAAGGCAGGCCCTTGAGCCCCAGCATTTT CASSMGRQALEPQHF
14 TRBJ1-1 NA TRBV19 NA TGTGCCAGTAGTATCCTGGGGACGAACACTGAAGCTTTCTTT CASSILGTNTEAFF
13 TRBJ1-3 once TRBV12-3/TRBV12-4 NA TGTGCCGGGGGGGGGTCGCCTGGAAACACCATATATTTT CAGGGSPGNTIYF
14 TRBJ2-7 NA TRBV5-6 NA TGTGCCAGCAGTCGGAGGACCAGTTACTACGAGCAGTACTTC CASSRRTSYYEQYF
17 TRBJ2-7 once TRBV28 NA TGTGCCAGCACCCCCCTCCGAAGGGCCTCCTACTCCTACGAGCAGTACTTC CASTPLRRASYSYEQYF
14 TRBJ1-4 NA TRBV2 NA TGTGCCAGCAGTCCCGCAGTTGACCCAGCAAAACTGTTTTTT CASSPAVDPAKLFF
16 TRBJ2-2 NA TRBV3-1/TRBV3-2 NA TGTGCCAGCAGCCAGGGGGGGCGTACGAACACCGGGGAGCTGTTTTTT CASSQGGRTNTGELFF
15 TRBJ1-6 NA TRBV6-5 NA TGTGCCAGCGACCCCCTTCGGAGGGATAATTCACCCCTCCACTTT CASDPLRRDNSPLHF
13 TRBJ2-7 NA TRBV7-9 NA TGTGCCAGCAGCTTCCCCGAGGAGAACGAGCAGTACTTC CASSFPEENEQYF
14 TRBJ1-2 NA TRBV28 TRBD1 TGTGCCAGCAGTTCGGGACAGGGAGCCTATGGCTACACCTTC CASSSGQGAYGYTF
15 TRBJ1-2 NA TRBV7-8 TRBD1 TGTGCCAGCAGCCGGGACAGGGGGCAGGGCTATGGCTACACCTTC CASSRDRGQGYGYTF
13 TRBJ2-5 NA TRBV7-2 NA TGTGCCAGCAGCTTTGGAGGAGGGGAGACCCAGTACTTC CASSFGGGETQYF
16 TRBJ1-1 NA TRBV15 TRBD1 TGTGCCACCAGCAGGGGGACAGGGCTAGGCGACACTGAAGCTTTCTTT CATSRGTGLGDTEAFF
12 TRBJ2-2 once TRBV5-1 NA TGCGCCAGCAGCTTGGCCCCCGGGGAGCTGTTTTTT CASSLAPGELFF
14 TRBJ1-2 once TRBV2 NA TGTGCCAGCAGTAAAGACTGGAACCTTTATGGCTACACCTTC CASSKDWNLYGYTF
18 TRBJ1-5 NA TRBV28 NA TGTGCCAGCAGGGGAGGGGGTTTAAGAGGGATGGGCAATCAGCCCCAGCATTTT CASRGGGLRGMGNQPQHF
19 TRBJ2-1 NA TRBV4-2 NA TGTGCCAGCAGCCAAGACACCTCAGGGTTGCGGGCTGATCGAGGGGAGCAGTTCTTC CASSQDTSGLRADRGEQFF
14 TRBJ1-1 NA TRBV5-1 NA TGCGCCAGCAGCATTGGGGCAGGGAACACTGAAGCTTTCTTT CASSIGAGNTEAFF